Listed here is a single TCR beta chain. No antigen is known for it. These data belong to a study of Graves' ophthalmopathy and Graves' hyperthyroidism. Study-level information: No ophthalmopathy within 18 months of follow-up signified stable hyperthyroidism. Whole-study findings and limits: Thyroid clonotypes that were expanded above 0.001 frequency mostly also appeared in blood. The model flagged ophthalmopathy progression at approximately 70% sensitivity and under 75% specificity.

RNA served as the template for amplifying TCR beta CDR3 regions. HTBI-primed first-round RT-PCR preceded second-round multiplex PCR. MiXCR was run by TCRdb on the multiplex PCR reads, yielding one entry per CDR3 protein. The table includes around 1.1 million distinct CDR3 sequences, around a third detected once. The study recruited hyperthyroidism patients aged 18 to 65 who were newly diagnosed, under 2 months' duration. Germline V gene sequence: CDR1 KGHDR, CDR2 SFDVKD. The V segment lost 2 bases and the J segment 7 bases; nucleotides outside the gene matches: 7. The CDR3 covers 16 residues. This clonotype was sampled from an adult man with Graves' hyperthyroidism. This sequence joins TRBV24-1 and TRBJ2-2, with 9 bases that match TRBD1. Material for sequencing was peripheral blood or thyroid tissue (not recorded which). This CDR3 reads CATSDSRTGVNGELFF. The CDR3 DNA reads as TGTGCCACCAGTGATTCACGGACAGGGGTAAACGGGGAGCTGTTTTTT.